The 9 T cell receptor beta chains reported below all come from one sample, sequenced in a study of long-term antiretroviral therapy in people with HIV. At the survey level, the v3.0 immunoSEQ assay was run. TCRdb's table, derived via immunoSEQ multiplex PCR, lists solely in-frame clones and lacks some. The data show about 32,000 clones, with roughly 97% seen just once and around 2% held by the top ten. The material sequenced was unsorted PBMCs, taken 7.6 years after starting antiretroviral therapy. These receptors all stem from a man in his thirties or forties with HIV.

The chain employs TRBV6-6 and TRBJ1-3; D not certain. Trimming shortened V by 8 bases and J by 2 bases, and 10 bases separated the two germline ends. Germline loops: CDR1 MNHNY, CDR2 SVGAGI (reference sequence). CDR3 length: 13 residues. The CDR3 DNA follows: TGTGCCAGCTCCCCTCCCACTGGAAACACCATATATTTT. Translating gives CASSPPTGNTIYF.

CDR3 nucleotide sequence: TGTGCCAGCAGCTTTAGGGGGGCTGGTCCTAGTGAAGCTTTCTTT. This sequence encodes CASSFRGAGPSEAFF. The rearrangement joins TRBV11-2 to TRBJ1-1; tentative D call: TRBD1 (6 bases). The CDR3 extends over 15 amino acids. Trimming stripped 3 bases from V and 7 bases from J, with 18 bases between. Germline loops: CDR1 SGHAT, CDR2 FQNNGV. The complete variable domain, with remaining parts taken from reference TRBV11-2 and TRBJ1-1, reads EAGVAQSPRYKIIEKRQSVAFWCNPISGHATLYWYQQILGQGPKLLIQFQNNGVVDDSQLPKDRFSAERLKGVDSTLKIQPAKLEDSAVYLCASSFRGAGPSEAFFGQGTRLTVV.

This chain joins TRBV29-1 and TRBJ2-2; D unclear. Trimming left V 2 bases short and J 1 base short, with 5 bases between. This CDR3 is 13 amino acids long. Germline V lookup: CDR1 SQVTM, CDR2 ANQGSEA. CDR3: CSVELGNTGELFF. Written as DNA, the CDR3 is TGCAGCGTTGAATTGGGGAACACCGGGGAGCTGTTTTTT.

The rearrangement uses TRBV19 and TRBJ1-2; D is undetermined. Trimming pared 3 bases from V and 4 bases from J, leaving 9 bases between. The CDR3 totals 13 residues. The germline V gene has CDR1 LNHDA and CDR2 SQIVND (reference sequence). The CDR3 nucleotides read TGTGCCAGTAGTATTGGCAGGAGCTATGGCTACACCTTC. It encodes CASSIGRSYGYTF.

The V gene is TRBV9, the J gene TRBJ2-2; 9 nucleotides line up with TRBD1. Germline V gene lookup returns CDR1 SGDLS and CDR2 YYNGEE. V shed 5 bases and J 10 bases; nucleotides not matched to a gene: 12. This CDR3 contains 15 residues. The CDR3 DNA reads as TGTGCCAGCAGTAATGGACAGGGGAGGGGGGAGGAGCTGTTTTTT. Translated, it gives CASSNGQGRGEELFF. Full variable domain (missing parts from reference TRBV9 and TRBJ2-2): DSGVTQTPKHLITATGQRVTLRCSPRSGDLSVYWYQQSLDQGLQFLIQYYNGEERAKGNILERFSAQQFPDLHSELNLSSLELGDSALYFCASSNGQGRGEELFFGEGSRLTVL.

DNA of the CDR3: TGCGCCAGCGGTAGGACAGGGGGCACTGAAGCTTTCTTT. It yields the protein CASGRTGGTEAFF. V and J are TRBV5-1 and TRBJ1-1, with 10 bases identical to TRBD1. The CDR3 is made up of 13 amino acids. V dropped 7 bases and J dropped 4; count of bases not matched to a gene: 4. Germline V gene lookup returns CDR1 SGHRS and CDR2 YFSETQ.

The V and J genes are TRBV2 and TRBJ2-7; D could derive from TRBD1 or TRBD2 (5 bases each). The CDR3 sequence is 14 residues long. Germline V gene lookup returns CDR1 SNHLY and CDR2 FYNNEI. V dropped 8 bases and J dropped 4 bases, with 18 bases sitting between them. The CDR3: CASPPGRHGYEQYF. The CDR3 DNA is TGTGCCAGCCCCCCGGGGCGGCACGGGTACGAGCAGTACTTC.

V gene TRBV18 combines with J gene TRBJ1-1, with D perhaps TRBD1 (6 bases). The germline CDR1 and CDR2 sequences are KGHSH and LQKENI. V was clipped by 4 bases and J by 4 bases, with 13 bases between them. The CDR3 has 14 residues. CDR3 sequence (DNA): TGTGCCAGCTCACTACAGGGTATCGGCACTGAAGCTTTCTTT. As protein: CASSLQGIGTEAFF. Supplemented by reference TRBV18 and TRBJ1-1, the full variable domain reads NAGVMQNPRHLVRRRGQEARLRCSPMKGHSHVYWYRQLPEEGLKFMVYLQKENIIDESGMPKERFSAEFPKEGPSILRIQQVVRGDSAAYFCASSLQGIGTEAFFGQGTRLTVV.

The chain recombines TRBV7-9 with TRBJ1-2; the D is unclear. This CDR3 contains 14 residues. CDR1 and CDR2 (germline): SEHNR, FQNEAQ (reference sequence). The ends were cut back, 1 base at V and 6 bases at J, with 12 bases in the middle. CDR3 sequence (DNA): TGTGCCAGCAGCTTAGAGCGTTTTGTCGATGGCTACACCTTC. Translated, it gives CASSLERFVDGYTF. The variable domain in full, completed from reference TRBV7-9 and TRBJ1-2, reads DTGVSQNPRHKITKRGQNVTFRCDPISEHNRLYWYRQTLGQGPEFLTYFQNEAQLEKSRLLSDRFSAERPKGSFSTLEIQRTEQGDSAMYLCASSLERFVDGYTFGSGTRLTVV.